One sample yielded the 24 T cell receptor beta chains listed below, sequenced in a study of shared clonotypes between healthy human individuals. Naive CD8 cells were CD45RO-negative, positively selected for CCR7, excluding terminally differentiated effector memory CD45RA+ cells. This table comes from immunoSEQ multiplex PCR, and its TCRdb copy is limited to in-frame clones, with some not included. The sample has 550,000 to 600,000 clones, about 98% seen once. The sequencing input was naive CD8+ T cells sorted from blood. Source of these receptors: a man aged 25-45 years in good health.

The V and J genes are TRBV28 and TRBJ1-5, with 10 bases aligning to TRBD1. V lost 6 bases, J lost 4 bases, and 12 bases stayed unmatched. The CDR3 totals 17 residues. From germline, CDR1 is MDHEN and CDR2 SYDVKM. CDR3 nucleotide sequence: TGTGCCAGCAGGTTTGCGGACCTGGGACAGGGGAATCAGCCCCAGCATTTT. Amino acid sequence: CASRFADLGQGNQPQHF.

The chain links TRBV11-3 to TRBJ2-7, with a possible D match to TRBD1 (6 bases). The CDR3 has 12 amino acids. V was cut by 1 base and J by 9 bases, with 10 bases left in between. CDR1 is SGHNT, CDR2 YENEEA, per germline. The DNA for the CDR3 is TGTGCCAGCAGCTTAGGGGACAAACGGCAGTACTTC. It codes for CASSLGDKRQYF.

CDR3 sequence: CASSLLMIPGDTQYF. DNA of the CDR3: TGTGCCAGCAGTTTATTGATGATTCCTGGGGATACGCAGTATTTT. The chain carries TRBV28 and TRBJ2-3; D remains unclear. V was shortened by 1 base and J by 6 bases, with 14 bases between the two germline ends. Germline assignment: CDR1 MDHEN and CDR2 SYDVKM. The CDR3 has 15 amino acids.

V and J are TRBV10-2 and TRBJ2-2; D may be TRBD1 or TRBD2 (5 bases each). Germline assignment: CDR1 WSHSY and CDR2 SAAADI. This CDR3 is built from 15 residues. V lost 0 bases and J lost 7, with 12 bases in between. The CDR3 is CASSESWGIGGELFF. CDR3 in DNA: TGCGCCAGCAGTGAGTCGTGGGGGATCGGCGGGGAGCTGTTTTTT.

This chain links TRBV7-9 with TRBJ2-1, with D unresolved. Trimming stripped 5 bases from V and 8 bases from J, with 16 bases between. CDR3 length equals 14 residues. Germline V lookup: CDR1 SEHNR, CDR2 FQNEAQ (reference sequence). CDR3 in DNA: TGTGCCAGCAGCCCACGGGTCCAAAGGGATGAGCAGTTCTTC. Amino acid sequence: CASSPRVQRDEQFF.

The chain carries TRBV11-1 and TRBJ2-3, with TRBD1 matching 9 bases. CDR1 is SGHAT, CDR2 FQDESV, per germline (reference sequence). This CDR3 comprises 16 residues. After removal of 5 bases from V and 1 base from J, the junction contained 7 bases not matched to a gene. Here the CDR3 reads CASSPIGQGRTDTQYF. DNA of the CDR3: TGTGCCAGCAGCCCGATAGGACAGGGGCGCACAGATACGCAGTATTTT.

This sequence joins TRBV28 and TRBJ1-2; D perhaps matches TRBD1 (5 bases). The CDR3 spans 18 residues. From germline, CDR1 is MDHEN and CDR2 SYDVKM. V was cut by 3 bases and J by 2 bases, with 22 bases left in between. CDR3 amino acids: CASSLEDRSTPNNYGYTF. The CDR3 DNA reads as TGTGCCAGCAGTTTGGAAGACAGAAGTACGCCAAACAACTATGGCTACACCTTC.

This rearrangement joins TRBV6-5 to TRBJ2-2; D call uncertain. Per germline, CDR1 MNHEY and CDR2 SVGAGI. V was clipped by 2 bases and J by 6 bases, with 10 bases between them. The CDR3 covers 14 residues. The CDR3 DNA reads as TGTGCCAGCAGTTACGTGCATGAACCCGGGGAGCTGTTTTTT. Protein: CASSYVHEPGELFF.

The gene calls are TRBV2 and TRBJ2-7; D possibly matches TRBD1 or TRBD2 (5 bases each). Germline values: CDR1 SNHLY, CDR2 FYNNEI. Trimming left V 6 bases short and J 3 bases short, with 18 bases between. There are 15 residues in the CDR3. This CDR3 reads CASSPSGRLDYEQYF. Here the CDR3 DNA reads TGTGCCAGCAGCCCCTCGGGACGGCTAGACTACGAGCAGTACTTC. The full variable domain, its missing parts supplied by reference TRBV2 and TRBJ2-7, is EPEVTQTPSHQVTQMGQEVILRCVPISNHLYFYWYRQILGQKVEFLVSFYNNEISEKSEIFDDQFSVERPDGSNFTLKIRSTKLEDSAMYFCASSPSGRLDYEQYFGPGTRLTVT.

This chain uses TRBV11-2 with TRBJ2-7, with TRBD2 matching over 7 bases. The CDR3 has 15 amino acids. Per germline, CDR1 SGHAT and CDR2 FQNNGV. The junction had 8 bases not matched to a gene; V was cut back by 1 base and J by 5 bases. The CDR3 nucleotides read TGTGCCAGCAGCTTAGGTTGGGTGGGAGGGGACGAGCAGTACTTC. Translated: CASSLGWVGGDEQYF.

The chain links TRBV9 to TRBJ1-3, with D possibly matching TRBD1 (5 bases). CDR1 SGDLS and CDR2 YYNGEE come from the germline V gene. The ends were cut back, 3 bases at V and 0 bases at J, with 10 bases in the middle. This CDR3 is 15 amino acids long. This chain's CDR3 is CASSEGAGSGNTIYF. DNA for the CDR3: TGTGCCAGCAGCGAAGGGGCAGGCTCTGGAAACACCATATATTTT.

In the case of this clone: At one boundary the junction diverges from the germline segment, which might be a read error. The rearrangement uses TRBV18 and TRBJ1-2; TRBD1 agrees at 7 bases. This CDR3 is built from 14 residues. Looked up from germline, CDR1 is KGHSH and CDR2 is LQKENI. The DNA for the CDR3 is TGTGCCAGCCCATCGGAAGGGGGCGAACAGGCGCCTCGCTTC. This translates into CASPSEGGEQAPRF.

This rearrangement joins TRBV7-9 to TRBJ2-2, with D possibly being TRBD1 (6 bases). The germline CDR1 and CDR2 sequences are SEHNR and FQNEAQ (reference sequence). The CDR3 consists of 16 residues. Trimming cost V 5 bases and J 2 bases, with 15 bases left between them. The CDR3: CASSLGVGGNTGELFF. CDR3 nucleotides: TGTGCCAGCAGCCTCGGAGTAGGGGGAAACACCGGGGAGCTGTTTTTT. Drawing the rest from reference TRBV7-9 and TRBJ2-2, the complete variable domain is DTGVSQNPRHKITKRGQNVTFRCDPISEHNRLYWYRQTLGQGPEFLTYFQNEAQLEKSRLLSDRFSAERPKGSFSTLEIQRTEQGDSAMYLCASSLGVGGNTGELFFGEGSRLTVL.

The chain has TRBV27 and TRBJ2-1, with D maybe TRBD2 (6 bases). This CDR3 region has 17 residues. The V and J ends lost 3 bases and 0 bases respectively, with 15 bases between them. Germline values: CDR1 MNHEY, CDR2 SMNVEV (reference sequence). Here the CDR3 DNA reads TGTGCCAGCAGTTTTGTTCGTAGCGGCTTCTCCTACAATGAGCAGTTCTTC. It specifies CASSFVRSGFSYNEQFF.

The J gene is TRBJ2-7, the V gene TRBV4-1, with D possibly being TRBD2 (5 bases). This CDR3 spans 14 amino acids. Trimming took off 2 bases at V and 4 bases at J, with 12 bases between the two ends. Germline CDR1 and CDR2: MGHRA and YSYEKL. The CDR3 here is CASSQPLSGYEQYF. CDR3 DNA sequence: TGCGCCAGCAGCCAACCACTCAGCGGTTACGAGCAGTACTTC.

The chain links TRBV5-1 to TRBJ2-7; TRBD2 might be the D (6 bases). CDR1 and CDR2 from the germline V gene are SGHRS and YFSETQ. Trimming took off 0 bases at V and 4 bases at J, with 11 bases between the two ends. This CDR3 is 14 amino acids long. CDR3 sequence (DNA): TGCGCCAGCAGCTTGGAATGGGGGGATTACGAGCAGTACTTC. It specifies CASSLEWGDYEQYF.

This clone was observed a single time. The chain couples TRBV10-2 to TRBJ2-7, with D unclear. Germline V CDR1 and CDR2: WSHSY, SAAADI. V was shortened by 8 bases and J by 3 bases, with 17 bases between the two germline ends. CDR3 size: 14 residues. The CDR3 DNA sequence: TGCGCCAGCTCTAGACACGACACTAACTACGAGCAGTACTTC. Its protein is CASSRHDTNYEQYF.

CDR3 in amino acids: CASLRGNEQFF. CDR3 DNA sequence: TGTGCCAGTCTCAGGGGCAATGAGCAGTTCTTC. The rearrangement joins TRBV27 to TRBJ2-1, with D possibly being TRBD1 (6 bases). This CDR3 is built from 11 residues. The germline V gene encodes CDR1 MNHEY and CDR2 SMNVEV (reference sequence). The ends were cut back, 9 bases at V and 6 bases at J, with 9 bases in the middle.

This chain's CDR3 is CASSRGPGNEQFF. The CDR3 nucleotides read TGTGCCAGCAGCCGGGGACCAGGCAATGAGCAGTTCTTC. The gene calls are TRBV2 and TRBJ2-1, with D perhaps given as TRBD1 or TRBD2 (5 bases each). The V end was cut by 6 bases, the J end by 6 bases, with 12 bases between. The CDR3 contains 13 residues. CDR1 is SNHLY and CDR2 is FYNNEI in the germline V gene. Variable domain in full (rest from reference TRBV2 and TRBJ2-1): EPEVTQTPSHQVTQMGQEVILRCVPISNHLYFYWYRQILGQKVEFLVSFYNNEISEKSEIFDDQFSVERPDGSNFTLKIRSTKLEDSAMYFCASSRGPGNEQFFGPGTRLTVL.

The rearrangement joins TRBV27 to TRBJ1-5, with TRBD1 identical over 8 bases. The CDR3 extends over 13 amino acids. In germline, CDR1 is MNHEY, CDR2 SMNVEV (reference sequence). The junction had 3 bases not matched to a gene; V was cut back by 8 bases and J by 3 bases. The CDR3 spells CASGTGLNQPQHF. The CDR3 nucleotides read TGTGCCAGCGGGACAGGCCTCAATCAGCCCCAGCATTTT.

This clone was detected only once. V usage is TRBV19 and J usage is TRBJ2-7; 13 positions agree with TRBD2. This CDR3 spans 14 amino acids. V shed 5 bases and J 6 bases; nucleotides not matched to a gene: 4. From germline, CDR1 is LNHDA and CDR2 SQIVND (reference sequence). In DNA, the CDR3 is TGTGCCAGTAGTCCGGGACTAGCGGGACCCGAGCAGTACTTC. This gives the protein CASSPGLAGPEQYF.

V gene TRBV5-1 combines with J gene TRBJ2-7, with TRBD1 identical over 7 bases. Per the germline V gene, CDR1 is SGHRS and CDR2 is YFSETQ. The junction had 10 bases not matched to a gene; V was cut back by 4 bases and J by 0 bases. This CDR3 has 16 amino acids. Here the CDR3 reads CASSIHRDSPSYEQYF. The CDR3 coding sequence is TGCGCCAGCAGCATCCACCGGGACAGCCCCTCCTACGAGCAGTACTTC.

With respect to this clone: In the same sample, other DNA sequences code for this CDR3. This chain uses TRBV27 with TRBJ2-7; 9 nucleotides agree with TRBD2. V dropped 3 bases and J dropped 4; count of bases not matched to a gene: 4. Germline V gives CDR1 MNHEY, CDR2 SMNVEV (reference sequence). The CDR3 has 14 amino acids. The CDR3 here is CASSFGSGSYEQYF. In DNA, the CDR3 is TGTGCCAGCAGTTTTGGTAGCGGGAGTTACGAGCAGTACTTC.

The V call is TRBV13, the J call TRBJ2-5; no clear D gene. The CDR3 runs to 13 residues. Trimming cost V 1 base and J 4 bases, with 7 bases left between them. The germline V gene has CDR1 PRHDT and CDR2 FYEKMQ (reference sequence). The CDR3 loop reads CASSLVNTETQYF. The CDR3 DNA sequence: TGTGCCAGCAGCTTAGTCAACACAGAGACCCAGTACTTC.